Below, 11 T cell receptor beta chains from the same sample are listed, as sequenced in a study of T cell responses to AZD1222 COVID-19 vaccine. The assay was immunoSEQ multiplex PCR, and TCRdb's table has in-frame clones only and misses some. The sample includes under 200,000 clones, around 94% seen only once; the top ten take approximately 0.64%. Sequencing was performed on peripheral blood, taken on day 0 of AZD1222 vaccination. Every receptor here comes from an adult in good health.

With regard to this clone: At the DNA level, this CDR3 is encoded by other sequences in the same sample as well. The V gene is TRBV27, the J gene TRBJ1-1; D gene unclear. This CDR3 is 12 amino acids long. CDR1 MNHEY and CDR2 SMNVEV come from the germline V gene (reference sequence). Trimming took off 5 bases at V and 7 bases at J, with 11 bases between the two ends. The CDR3 DNA follows: TGTGCCAGCAGTGCCCGGGGAGGTGAAGCTTTCTTT. Translation gives CASSARGGEAFF.

The chain carries TRBV2 and TRBJ2-4; 12 bases agree with TRBD2. Germline values: CDR1 SNHLY, CDR2 FYNNEI. J gave up 7 bases and V 5 bases, and 3 bases lay outside the gene matches. This CDR3 spans 14 amino acids. As DNA, the CDR3 is TGTGCCAGCAGTTCCGGACTAGCGGGGAACATTCAGTACTTC. It codes for CASSSGLAGNIQYF.

The J gene is TRBJ1-2, the V gene TRBV28; the D gene is possibly TRBD1 (6 bases). V was clipped by 5 bases and J by 4 bases, with 20 bases between them. The germline CDR1 and CDR2 sequences are MDHEN and SYDVKM. This CDR3 has 16 amino acids. This chain's CDR3 is CASSPQSGTMFYGYTF. As DNA, the CDR3 is TGTGCCAGCAGTCCTCAATCCGGGACAATGTTCTATGGCTACACCTTC.

The chain joins TRBV12-5 to TRBJ2-1; 10 nucleotides align to TRBD1. In germline, CDR1 is LGHNT, CDR2 FRNRAP. The ends lost 6 bases at V and 7 bases at J; junction bases unmatched: 3. The CDR3 is made up of 13 amino acids. The CDR3 is CASGWGQGNEQFF. The CDR3 DNA sequence: TGTGCTAGTGGCTGGGGACAGGGGAATGAGCAGTTCTTC.

The V and J genes are TRBV4-1 and TRBJ1-6; D is unresolved. With 0 bases removed from V and 0 bases from J, the gap between germline ends came to 6 bases. This CDR3 region has 16 residues. The germline V gene has CDR1 MGHRA and CDR2 YSYEKL. CDR3 in amino acids: CASSQDNPSYNSPLHF. Written as DNA, the CDR3 is TGCGCCAGCAGCCAAGATAACCCCTCCTATAATTCACCCCTCCACTTT.

The CDR3: CASSQGTATDTQYF. As DNA, the CDR3 is TGTGCCAGCAGCCAAGGGACAGCAACAGATACGCAGTATTTT. The V and J genes are TRBV3-1 (or the pseudogene TRBV3-2) and TRBJ2-3; D possibly corresponds to TRBD1 (6 bases). The CDR3 has 14 residues. Germline V gene data show CDR1 as LGHDT and CDR2 as YNNKEL (reference sequence). V was shortened by 1 base and J by 3 bases, with 8 bases between the two germline ends.

The V call is TRBV7-2, the J call TRBJ2-5; 7 bases match TRBD2. This CDR3 spans 15 amino acids. V lost 5 bases to trimming and J lost 5 bases; unmatched junction nucleotides: 11. Germline values: CDR1 SGHTA, CDR2 FQGNSA. CDR3 DNA sequence: TGTGCCAGCAGCCCCGACGGACTAGATAGTGAGACCCAGTACTTC. Its translation is CASSPDGLDSETQYF. Supplemented by reference TRBV7-2 and TRBJ2-5, the full variable domain reads GAGVSQSPSNKVTEKGKDVELRCDPISGHTALYWYRQSLGQGLEFLIYFQGNSAPDKSGLPSDRFSAERTGGSVSTLTIQRTQQEDSAVYLCASSPDGLDSETQYFGPGTRLLVL.

V gene TRBV10-2 combines with J gene TRBJ1-5; D unclear. This CDR3 comprises 14 residues. Trimming pared 4 bases from V and 11 bases from J, leaving 18 bases between. CDR1 and CDR2 from the germline V gene are WSHSY and SAAADI. CDR3 residues: CASSVDQVRRAQHF. The CDR3 coding sequence is TGCGCCAGCAGTGTCGATCAGGTTCGTCGGGCCCAGCATTTT.

CDR3 nucleotides: TGCAGCGTTTTAGGAAGCGGGAGAGGGTCGGATACGCAGTATTTT. It specifies CSVLGSGRGSDTQYF. The chain combines TRBV29-1 with TRBJ2-3; 8 bases align to TRBD2. Trimming took 5 bases from V and 6 from J; bases not matched to a gene: 13. This CDR3 comprises 15 residues. Germline CDR1 is SQVTM and CDR2 is ANQGSEA.

V usage is TRBV24-1 and J usage is TRBJ1-2; 9 nucleotides align to TRBD1. The CDR3 consists of 13 residues. The trim removed 3 bases at V and 8 bases at J, leaving 3 bases unmatched. CDR1 KGHDR and CDR2 SFDVKD come from the germline V gene. The CDR3 DNA is TGTGCCACCAGTGATCCTACAGGGGGCGGCTACACCTTC. This codes for CATSDPTGGGYTF.

The chain is built from TRBV6-5 and TRBJ1-2; a possible D gene is TRBD1 (5 bases). Germline CDR1 is MNHEY and CDR2 is SVGAGI. The CDR3 runs 15 residues. V gave up 7 bases and J gave up 4 bases, with 19 bases separating them. The DNA for the CDR3 is TGTGCCAGCAAACCCGGGGCAGTAGTTCGCTATGGCTACACCTTC. It is translated as CASKPGAVVRYGYTF.